One sample yielded the 22 T cell receptor beta chains listed below, sequenced in a study of memory CD4+ T cells and cytomegalovirus serostatus. Profiling relied on immunoSEQ multiplex PCR, and the TCRdb table lists in-frame clones only, not all of them. The data show about 56,000 clones, more than 75% seen once. The sort gate was single viable CD3+CD4+CD8-CD45RO+ cells for memory CD4+ T cells. Sample: memory CD4+ T cells from blood. The receptors originated from an adult in good health and CMV-seronegative.

The chain couples TRBV28 to TRBJ2-7; 8 bases match TRBD2. The CDR3 totals 17 residues. Germline lookup yields CDR1 MDHEN and CDR2 SYDVKM. Trimming cost V 4 bases and J 4 bases; bases outside gene matches: 15. The CDR3 DNA follows: TGTGCCAGCAGTTCTCCATCGGGAGGGACCAGGGGATACGAGCAGTACTTC. Protein sequence: CASSSPSGGTRGYEQYF.

The V gene is TRBV27, the J gene TRBJ2-7, with D possibly TRBD1 on 6 matching bases. Trimming shortened V by 3 bases and J by 3 bases, and 15 bases separated the two germline ends. Germline V gene data show CDR1 as MNHEY and CDR2 as SMNVEV (reference sequence). This CDR3 comprises 15 residues. The CDR3 loop is CASSFRAGAVYEQYF. The CDR3 region has the DNA TGTGCCAGCAGTTTCCGGGCAGGGGCGGTCTACGAGCAGTACTTC.

The rearrangement joins TRBV15 to TRBJ2-5, with D uncertain. The V end lost 3 bases, the J end lost 5 bases, and 7 bases lay between the germline ends. The CDR3 is 12 residues long. Germline lookup yields CDR1 LNHNV and CDR2 YYDKDF (reference sequence). CDR3: CATSRAEETQYF. CDR3 DNA: TGTGCCACCAGCAGGGCCGAGGAGACCCAGTACTTC.

The rearrangement links TRBV28 to TRBJ2-3; D is ambiguous. V gave up 5 bases and J gave up 1 base, with 13 bases separating them. The CDR3 totals 15 residues. Germline V lookup: CDR1 MDHEN, CDR2 SYDVKM. CDR3 DNA sequence: TGTGCCAGCAGTCCACCAACGGCAGGCACAGATACGCAGTATTTT. This sequence encodes CASSPPTAGTDTQYF.

The rearrangement links TRBV28 to TRBJ1-5; no reliable D call. Germline CDR1 MDHEN, CDR2 SYDVKM. Trimming took off 8 bases at V and 2 bases at J, with 13 bases between the two ends. The CDR3 has 14 residues. CDR3 bases: TGTGCCAGCCATAGGCAGGCGGGCAATCAGCCCCAGCATTTT. Residues: CASHRQAGNQPQHF.

By share, this clone counts as medium-sized (0.01 to 0.1%). The genes are TRBV4-3 and TRBJ1-4; D is ambiguous. The germline gives CDR1 LGHNA, CDR2 YSLEER. This CDR3 spans 15 amino acids. Trimming removed 3 bases at V and 7 bases at J, with 15 bases between. The CDR3 DNA follows: TGCGCCAGCAGCCAGGATGCTAGTCGAGCTGAAAAACTGTTTTTT. It specifies CASSQDASRAEKLFF.

The chain carries TRBV7-8 and TRBJ2-3; 14 bases are a match to TRBD2. The CDR3 is 21 amino acids. V dropped 4 bases and J dropped 2; count of bases not matched to a gene: 17. Germline-derived CDR1 and CDR2 are SGHVS and FQNEAQ. The CDR3 DNA is TGTGCCAGCAGCTGGCCGTTCCCGGGACTAGCGGGGGATAGGCTCACAGATACGCAGTATTTT. It yields the protein CASSWPFPGLAGDRLTDTQYF.

The rearrangement joins TRBV7-9 to TRBJ2-2; no definite D call. V was trimmed by 5 bases and J by 1 base, leaving 8 bases between them. CDR3 length equals 14 residues. The germline gives CDR1 SEHNR, CDR2 FQNEAQ (reference sequence). CDR3 sequence: CASSQRMNTGELFF. CDR3 nucleotides: TGTGCCAGCAGCCAGAGGATGAACACCGGGGAGCTGTTTTTT. The full variable domain, its missing parts supplied by reference TRBV7-9 and TRBJ2-2, is DTGVSQNPRHKITKRGQNVTFRCDPISEHNRLYWYRQTLGQGPEFLTYFQNEAQLEKSRLLSDRFSAERPKGSFSTLEIQRTEQGDSAMYLCASSQRMNTGELFFGEGSRLTVL.

The gene calls are TRBV28 and TRBJ1-2; 8 bases are a match to TRBD1. There are 15 residues in the CDR3. V dropped 6 bases and J dropped 8; count of bases not matched to a gene: 14. The V gene's germline CDR1 is MDHEN and CDR2 SYDVKM. The CDR3 DNA reads as TGTGCCAGCAGGGATGACAGGGGATCCTCTGGAGGCTACACCTTC. Residues: CASRDDRGSSGGYTF.

This clone was seen a few times. V is TRBV5-4 and J is TRBJ1-1, with D maybe TRBD1 (5 bases). CDR3 length equals 14 residues. V lost 0 bases, J lost 5 bases, and 11 bases lay in between. Germline V gene data show CDR1 as SGHNT and CDR2 as YYREEE (reference sequence). The CDR3 region is CASSLVQGDTEAFF. CDR3 coding DNA: TGTGCCAGCAGCTTGGTGCAAGGGGATACTGAAGCTTTCTTT.

The rearrangement uses TRBV5-4 and TRBJ2-7; 7 bases align to TRBD2. Germline V gene lookup returns CDR1 SGHNT and CDR2 YYREEE (reference sequence). The CDR3 contains 15 residues. The trim removed 4 bases at V and 5 bases at J, leaving 12 bases unmatched. The CDR3 is CASSPQGGLSDEQYF. CDR3 DNA: TGTGCCAGCAGCCCGCAGGGAGGGTTAAGCGACGAGCAGTACTTC.

The gene calls are TRBV5-1 and TRBJ1-6; D might be TRBD1 (5 bases). Germline CDR1 SGHRS, CDR2 YFSETQ. The V end was cut by 1 base, the J end by 11 bases, with 13 bases between. The CDR3 runs to 14 residues. The CDR3 loop reads CASSLKGPLAPLHF. CDR3 in DNA: TGCGCCAGCAGCTTGAAGGGACCGCTCGCACCCCTCCACTTT.

The V call is TRBV9, the J call TRBJ1-6; 7 positions agree with TRBD1. The CDR3 contains 14 residues. With V trimmed by 4 bases and J by 6 bases, 4 bases remained unmatched. CDR1 is SGDLS, CDR2 YYNGEE, per germline. The chain's CDR3 is CASSSGQVNSPLHF. CDR3 DNA: TGTGCCAGCAGCTCCGGACAGGTTAATTCACCCCTCCACTTT.

The V and J genes are TRBV7-2 and TRBJ2-5, with 9 nucleotides matching TRBD2. V shed 5 bases, J shed 5 bases, and the junction held 6 bases outside the gene matches. Per the germline V gene, CDR1 is SGHTA and CDR2 is FQGNSA. The CDR3 is made up of 14 amino acids. The CDR3, as DNA: TGTGCCAGCAGCCGAAGCGGGGGGCGGGAGACCCAGTACTTC. Translated: CASSRSGGRETQYF.

The rearrangement uses TRBV7-2 and TRBJ2-3, with 13 bases fitting TRBD2. The germline V gene has CDR1 SGHTA and CDR2 FQGNSA. V trimming: 3 bases; J trimming: 2 bases; junction bases outside the gene matches: 2. CDR3 length equals 16 residues. CDR3 protein: CASSLTSGGSTDTQYF. CDR3 in DNA: TGTGCCAGCAGCTTGACTAGCGGGGGGTCCACAGATACGCAGTATTTT.

In its sample, this clone was seen a few times. The V call is TRBV9, the J call TRBJ1-1; the D is unclear. The germline V gene encodes CDR1 SGDLS and CDR2 YYNGEE. Trimming stripped 4 bases from V and 4 bases from J, with 14 bases between. The CDR3 loop spans 14 amino acids. CDR3 sequence: CASSTSLVSTEAFF. CDR3 bases: TGTGCCAGCAGCACCTCATTGGTGAGCACTGAAGCTTTCTTT.

This clone showed up just once. The chain has TRBV27 and TRBJ2-4; 15 nucleotides match TRBD2. The CDR3 totals 19 residues. V shed 3 bases, J shed 9 bases, and the junction held 15 bases outside the gene matches. Germline CDR1 MNHEY, CDR2 SMNVEV (reference sequence). The CDR3 region has the DNA TGTGCCAGCAGTTTCCGGGGGACTAGCGGGGGGCCGCCGAGGGGCATTCAGTACTTC. Its translation: CASSFRGTSGGPPRGIQYF.

The rearrangement uses TRBV28 and TRBJ2-2; no reliable D call. Germline V gives CDR1 MDHEN, CDR2 SYDVKM. The length of the CDR3 is 13 residues. V was shortened by 4 bases and J by 4 bases, with 7 bases between the two germline ends. CDR3 DNA: TGTGCCAGCAGTTCGCCTCTCACCGGGGAGCTGTTTTTT. Its protein product is CASSSPLTGELFF.

This rearrangement joins TRBV19 to TRBJ1-1; no clear D. CDR3 length: 17 amino acids. Germline V gene sequence: CDR1 LNHDA, CDR2 SQIVND (reference sequence). V gave up 9 bases and J gave up 0 bases, with 23 bases separating them. CDR3 DNA sequence: TGTGCCAGCTCATCCGGGGATCTGTTATATATGAACACTGAAGCTTTCTTT. Its translation is CASSSGDLLYMNTEAFF. Full variable domain (remainder filled in from reference TRBV19 and TRBJ1-1): DGGITQSPKYLFRKEGQNVTLSCEQNLNHDAMYWYRQDPGQGLRLIYYSQIVNDFQKGDIAEGYSVSREKKESFPLTVTSAQKNPTAFYLCASSSGDLLYMNTEAFFGQGTRLTVV.

This sequence joins TRBV28 and TRBJ2-5, with D maybe TRBD1 (6 bases). The J call may be wrong; the DNA end is better matched by TRBJ2-7. The CDR3 sequence is 12 residues long. Germline loops: CDR1 MDHEN, CDR2 SYDVKM. The CDR3 loop reads CAVQGKPYEQYF. The CDR3 nucleotides read TGTGCCGTACAGGGTAAGCCCTACGAGCAGTACTTC.

This chain joins TRBV7-3 and TRBJ2-3; 10 bases agree with TRBD1. The CDR3 is 15 amino acids. After removal of 5 bases from V and 3 bases from J, the junction contained 5 bases not matched to a gene. CDR1 and CDR2 from the germline V gene are SGHTA and FQGTGA. In DNA form, the CDR3 reads TGTGCCAGCAGCCAAGGACAGGGGGAAACAGATACGCAGTATTTT. Translated: CASSQGQGETDTQYF.

The chain uses TRBV28 and TRBJ2-7; a possible D gene is TRBD1 (6 bases). The CDR3 runs to 14 residues. In germline, CDR1 is MDHEN, CDR2 SYDVKM. The V gene lost 5 bases and the J gene lost 0 bases, with 11 bases spanning the gap. CDR3 sequence reads: CASSIKQGSYEQYF. The CDR3 coding sequence is TGTGCCAGCAGTATAAAACAGGGCTCCTACGAGCAGTACTTC.